This T cell receptor (beta chain) was identified during a study of blood T cell repertoires in COVID-19. In the study overall: Both acute and convalescent COVID-19 samples were obtained from the United States, Italy and Spain.

TCRdb's copy holds only in-frame clones and misses some; the assay was immunoSEQ multiplex PCR. The profile covers 300,000 to 400,000 clones, with about 93% appearing a single time and under 3.5% taken by the ten largest. The junction had 2 bases not matched to a gene; V was cut back by 6 bases and J by 1 base. Germline V gives CDR1 MNHEY, CDR2 SVGEGT. This CDR3 contains 14 residues. This clone was seen just once. The V gene is TRBV6-2 or TRBV6-3, the J gene TRBJ2-5; 10 bases fit TRBD2. The sequence came from a woman under 30 who had recovered from COVID-19. Sequenced input: peripheral blood. The CDR3 DNA is TGTGCCAGCAGCCGGACTAGCGGCCAAGAGACCCAGTACTTC. Residues: CASSRTSGQETQYF.